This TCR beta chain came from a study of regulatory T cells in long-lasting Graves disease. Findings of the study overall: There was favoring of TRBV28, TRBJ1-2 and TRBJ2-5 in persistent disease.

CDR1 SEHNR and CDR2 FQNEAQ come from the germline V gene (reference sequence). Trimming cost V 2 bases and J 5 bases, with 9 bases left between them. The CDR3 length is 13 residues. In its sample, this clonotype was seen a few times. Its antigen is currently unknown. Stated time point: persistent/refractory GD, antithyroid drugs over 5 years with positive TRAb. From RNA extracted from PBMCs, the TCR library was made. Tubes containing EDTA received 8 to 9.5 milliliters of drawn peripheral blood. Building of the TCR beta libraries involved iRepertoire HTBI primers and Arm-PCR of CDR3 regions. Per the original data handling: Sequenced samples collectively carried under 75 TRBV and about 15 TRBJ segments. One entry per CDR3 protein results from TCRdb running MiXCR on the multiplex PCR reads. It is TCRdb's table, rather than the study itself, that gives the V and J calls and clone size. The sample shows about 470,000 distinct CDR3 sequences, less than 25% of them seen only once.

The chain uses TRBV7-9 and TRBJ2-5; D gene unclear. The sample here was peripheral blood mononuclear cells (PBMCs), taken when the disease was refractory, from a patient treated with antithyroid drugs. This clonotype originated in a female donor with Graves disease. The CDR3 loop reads CASSLLESETQYF. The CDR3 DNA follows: TGTGCCAGCAGCTTACTAGAATCGGAGACCCAGTACTTC. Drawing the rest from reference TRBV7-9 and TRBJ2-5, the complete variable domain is DTGVSQNPRHKITKRGQNVTFRCDPISEHNRLYWYRQTLGQGPEFLTYFQNEAQLEKSRLLSDRFSAERPKGSFSTLEIQRTEQGDSAMYLCASSLLESETQYFGPGTRLLVL.